The text below deals with one TCR beta chain. Antigen specificity is unknown. A much larger clonotype is one base distant, so this may be a read error. This sample was taken from a study of tumor and adjacent non-tumor tissue in lung cancer. Study in general: Patients were aged roughly 30 to 76, about ten men and a handful of women, stage I to III. Findings and caveats of the study: Compared with tumor, normal lung showed significantly lower TCR diversity. Tumor TCR diversity, when higher, was linked to shorter survival.

RNA was extracted from bulk tissue without any cell sorting. The normal lung tissue was taken more than 3 cm from the tumor edge. A modified ARM-PCR protocol with three rounds of nested PCR amplified TCRbeta. MiXCR was run by TCRdb on the multiplex PCR reads, yielding one entry per CDR3 protein. The sample lists 90,000 to 100,000 distinct CDR3 sequences; 80% were seen once. Looked up from germline, CDR1 is DFQATT and CDR2 is SNEGSKA (reference sequence). The CDR3 consists of 14 residues. The sample comprised distant non-tumor lung tissue. The gene calls are TRBV20-1 and TRBJ1-5; D uncertain. This receptor was obtained from a man in his 60s with small cell lung cancer. The CDR3 sequence is CGARRAGSNQPQHF. CDR3 in DNA: TGCGGTGCCCGTCGGGCCGGTAGCAATCAGCCCCAGCATTTT.